Listed here are 18 T cell receptor beta chains from one sample, sequenced in a study of blood T cells in healthy people across ages. Using a J-beta primer mix together with a sample-barcoded 5' primer, a second PCR was run for roughly 6 to 12 cycles. TCRdb reprocessed the 5' RACE reads via MiXCR and lists one record per CDR3 protein. The data show roughly 700,000 distinct CDR3 sequences, around 48% seen once. The sample comprised blood. These receptor sequences come from a woman aged 60-75 years in good health.

The CDR3 spells CASSTTPSGNTYEQYF. In DNA form, the CDR3 reads TGCGCCAGCAGCACAACCCCTAGTGGGAACACCTACGAGCAGTACTTC. V gene TRBV5-1 combines with J gene TRBJ2-4; D not certain. The DNA end is a closer match to TRBJ2-7, so the J assignment may be wrong. Germline V CDR1 and CDR2: SGHRS, YFSETQ. The CDR3 has 16 amino acids.

The V call is TRBV12-3 or TRBV12-4, the J call TRBJ2-4; D may be TRBD1 or TRBD2 (5 bases each). The DNA end favors TRBJ2-7, so the J call may be wrong. The CDR3 runs to 14 residues. The DNA of the CDR3 is TGTGCCAGCAGTTTTAGTAAACGGGGCTCCGAGCAGTACTTC. It specifies CASSFSKRGSEQYF.

The V call is TRBV7-2, the J call TRBJ2-7; TRBD2 aligns across 10 bases. Trimming removed 4 bases from V and 6 bases from J; junction bases left unmatched: 6. CDR3 length equals 14 residues. Germline CDR1 and CDR2: SGHTA and FQGNSA. The CDR3 loop is CASSSGTSVSEQYF. The DNA of the CDR3 is TGTGCCAGCAGCTCCGGGACTAGCGTCTCCGAGCAGTACTTC. The whole variable domain, remainder taken from reference TRBV7-2 and TRBJ2-7, is GAGVSQSPSNKVTEKGKDVELRCDPISGHTALYWYRQSLGQGLEFLIYFQGNSAPDKSGLPSDRFSAERTGGSVSTLTIQRTQQEDSAVYLCASSSGTSVSEQYFGPGTRLTVT.

V gene TRBV6-1 combines with J gene TRBJ2-1; 7 bases agree with TRBD1. Looked up from germline, CDR1 is MNHNS and CDR2 is SASEGT. This CDR3 is 13 amino acids long. V shed 11 bases and J 4 bases; nucleotides not matched to a gene: 8. CDR3 amino acids: CAGSGQLYNEQFF. The CDR3 DNA reads as TGTGCCGGATCGGGACAGTTGTACAATGAGCAGTTCTTC.

This clonotype was observed a handful of times. The chain couples TRBV7-3 to TRBJ2-5, with TRBD1 matching over 9 bases. The CDR3 totals 15 residues. After removal of 4 bases from V and 11 bases from J, the junction contained 14 bases not matched to a gene. Germline V CDR1 and CDR2: SGHTA, FQGTGA. The CDR3 DNA sequence: TGTGCCAGCAGCTCCAACCTGGACAGGGGCGATGAGCAGTACTTC. The encoded protein is CASSSNLDRGDEQYF.

The chain joins TRBV10-3 to TRBJ2-1, with 9 bases aligning to TRBD1. CDR3 length: 17 amino acids. Germline V lookup: CDR1 ENHRY, CDR2 SYGVKD. The V gene end was trimmed by 4 bases and the J gene end by 4 bases; junction bases not matched to a gene: 11. CDR3 nucleotides: TGTGCCATCAGTGGCGGGACAGGGAACAGGGGATACAATGAGCAGTTCTTC. Translation gives CAISGGTGNRGYNEQFF.

The CDR3 here is CATSVAGTNNEQFF. CDR3 DNA: TGTGCCACCAGTGTAGCCGGGACTAACAATGAGCAGTTCTTC. The chain joins TRBV24-1 to TRBJ2-1, with 7 nucleotides matching TRBD2. Germline values: CDR1 KGHDR, CDR2 SFDVKD. V dropped 5 bases and J dropped 5; count of bases not matched to a gene: 5. The CDR3 runs 14 residues.

The count of this clonotype is one. A read error is possible here, since a much larger clone lies one base away. This chain links TRBV29-1 with TRBJ2-5; D is ambiguous. V lost 5 bases, J lost 5 bases, and 18 bases lay in between. Germline CDR1 SQVTM, CDR2 ANQGSEA. CDR3 length: 14 residues. The CDR3: CSVKKHSGWETQYF. Written as DNA, the CDR3 is TGCAGCGTTAAAAAGCACTCCGGTTGGGAGACCCAGTACTTC.

The V call is TRBV28, the J call TRBJ2-1; 13 nucleotides agree with TRBD2. V lost 6 bases, J lost 8 bases, and 7 bases stayed unmatched. CDR3 length: 15 amino acids. Germline CDR1 reads MDHEN; CDR2 reads SYDVKM. The DNA of the CDR3 is TGTGCCAGCAGATCTTCCGGACTAGCGGGAGATGAGCAGTTCTTC. The encoded protein is CASRSSGLAGDEQFF.

The chain recombines TRBV7-9 with TRBJ1-6; 7 bases match TRBD1. V shed 6 bases, J shed 5 bases, and the junction held 1 base outside the gene matches. The CDR3 consists of 13 residues. Germline CDR1 and CDR2: SEHNR and FQNEAQ (reference sequence). In DNA, the CDR3 is TGTGCCAGCAGGGGACAGAATAATTCACCCCTCCACTTT. Its protein is CASRGQNNSPLHF.

The V and J genes are TRBV6-2 or TRBV6-3 and TRBJ2-4, with D uncertain. V dropped 6 bases and J dropped 0 bases, with 6 bases sitting between them. Per the germline V gene, CDR1 is MNHEY and CDR2 is SVGEGT. CDR3 length equals 13 residues. The CDR3 loop reads CASRETAKNIQYF. Here the CDR3 DNA reads TGTGCCAGCAGGGAAACAGCCAAAAACATTCAGTACTTC.

This sequence joins TRBV20-1 and TRBJ2-4; 7 bases align to TRBD1. Germline V lookup: CDR1 DFQATT, CDR2 SNEGSKA (reference sequence). Trimming cost V 5 bases and J 4 bases; bases outside gene matches: 8. This CDR3 region has 14 residues. For the CDR3, the DNA is TGCAGTGCTCGGGACAGCCTATTAAAAAACATTCAGTACTTC. Protein: CSARDSLLKNIQYF.

This clonotype was counted between two and nine times. The chain combines TRBV5-1 with TRBJ1-2, with TRBD1 matching 7 bases. From germline, CDR1 is SGHRS and CDR2 YFSETQ. The CDR3 length is 13 residues. J lost 6 bases, V lost 3 bases, and 5 bases had no gene match. CDR3 nucleotides: TGCGCCAGCAGCTCGGGGACAGTCGATGGCTACACCTTC. This gives the protein CASSSGTVDGYTF.

V usage is TRBV28 and J usage is TRBJ2-5; no clear D. Germline V gives CDR1 MDHEN, CDR2 SYDVKM. The V end lost 3 bases, the J end lost 8 bases, and 16 bases lay between the germline ends. CDR3 length: 14 residues. CDR3 protein: CASSFLPQPETQYF. In nucleotides, the CDR3 is TGTGCCAGCAGTTTTTTACCCCAACCGGAAACCCAGTACTTC.

This clonotype was seen more than once but under ten times. The CDR3 protein is CSASSSFWAGAVDTQYF. CDR3 coding DNA: TGCAGTGCTAGCTCCAGCTTTTGGGCGGGAGCGGTAGATACGCAGTATTTT. V and J are TRBV20-1 and TRBJ2-3, with TRBD2 matching over 7 bases. In germline, CDR1 is DFQATT, CDR2 SNEGSKA (reference sequence). J gave up 5 bases and V 3 bases, and 17 bases lay outside the gene matches. The CDR3 spans 17 residues.

This chain uses TRBV7-2 with TRBJ1-5; D is perhaps TRBD1 (5 bases). Trimming removed 1 base at V and 3 bases at J, with 13 bases between. This CDR3 is 16 amino acids long. The germline V gene encodes CDR1 SGHTA and CDR2 FQGNSA. The CDR3 nucleotides read TGTGCCAGCAGCTTAGGAGGGGCTGGAACCAATCAGCCCCAGCATTTT. Encoded protein: CASSLGGAGTNQPQHF.

This clonotype was seen a handful of times. V gene TRBV6-5 combines with J gene TRBJ2-5; no reliable D call. CDR3 length: 14 amino acids. Germline CDR1 is MNHEY and CDR2 is SVGAGI. Trimming cost V 7 bases and J 5 bases, with 17 bases left between them. CDR3 bases: TGTGCCAGCAAAATCTGGACCCAAGGGGAGACCCAGTACTTC. Translating gives CASKIWTQGETQYF.

This chain links TRBV4-1 with TRBJ2-5; D not resolved. V gave up 5 bases and J gave up 4 bases, with 11 bases separating them. Germline V gene sequence: CDR1 MGHRA, CDR2 YSYEKL. CDR3 length equals 13 residues. CDR3 coding DNA: TGCGCCAGCAGCGCCCTAAGATCAGAGACCCAGTACTTC. It encodes CASSALRSETQYF.